The next 29 T cell receptor beta chains were all read from a single sample in a study of cytomegalovirus exposure and HLA in healthy donors. The PCR used 60 Vbeta and 13 Jbeta primers. Method: immunoSEQ multiplex PCR; TCRdb's copy keeps in-frame clones and lacks some. Seen here are around 200,000 clones, around nine tenths observed once, and the top ten hold roughly 0.34%. Specimen: PBMCs. The receptor set was obtained from a woman in her 30s in good health and CMV-seronegative.

CDR3 DNA: TGCGCCAGCAGTGAAGGGGGTGCTAGAACCTACGAGCAGTACTTC. Its protein is CASSEGGARTYEQYF. The V call is TRBV10-2, the J call TRBJ2-7; possible D gene TRBD1, 6 bases. Trimming cost V 3 bases and J 2 bases, with 14 bases left between them. The CDR3 covers 15 residues. Germline values: CDR1 WSHSY, CDR2 SAAADI.

The chain couples TRBV7-6 to TRBJ2-2; 7 positions agree with TRBD2. There are 16 residues in the CDR3. Germline CDR1 is SGHVS and CDR2 is FNYEAQ. V lost 4 bases and J lost 3; bases outside the gene matches: 8. The CDR3 sequence: CASSSGPSGYTGELFF. CDR3 in DNA: TGTGCCAGCAGCTCCGGTCCTAGCGGATACACCGGGGAGCTGTTTTTT.

This rearrangement joins TRBV28 to TRBJ2-2; 8 bases match TRBD1. CDR1 is MDHEN and CDR2 is SYDVKM in the germline V gene. With 3 bases clipped from V and 4 bases from J, the junction kept 10 bases outside the gene matches. This CDR3 has 17 amino acids. CDR3 DNA: TGTGCCAGCAGTTTCTTCCACCGGGACAGGTTCACCGGGGAGCTGTTTTTT. Translated: CASSFFHRDRFTGELFF. The full variable domain, in which reference TRBV28 and TRBJ2-2 provide the parts outside the CDR3, is DVKVTQSSRYLVKRTGEKVFLECVQDMDHENMFWYRQDPGLGLRLIYFSYDVKMKEKGDIPEGYSVSREKKERFSLILESASTNQTSMYLCASSFFHRDRFTGELFFGEGSRLTVL.

This clone was seen more than once but under ten times. The chain couples TRBV11-3 to TRBJ2-1; maybe TRBD1 (6 bases). The CDR3 runs to 17 residues. The V gene lost 5 bases and the J gene lost 6 bases, with 23 bases spanning the gap. CDR1 and CDR2 (germline): SGHNT, YENEEA. CDR3 bases: TGTGCCAGCAGCCTGCGGTCCAGGGGTCACCTGGGCAATGAGCAGTTCTTC. It yields the protein CASSLRSRGHLGNEQFF.

This chain joins TRBV6-1 and TRBJ1-2, with 10 bases lining up with TRBD1. V shed 1 base and J 8 bases; nucleotides not matched to a gene: 7. CDR3 length: 15 amino acids. CDR1 and CDR2 from the germline V gene are MNHNS and SASEGT. CDR3 bases: TGTGCCAGCAGTGAAGGGACAGGGGGACGGGGGGGCTACACCTTC. It specifies CASSEGTGGRGGYTF.

This chain connects TRBV28 to TRBJ1-1; no reliable D call. The CDR3 totals 13 residues. From germline, CDR1 is MDHEN and CDR2 SYDVKM. V shed 6 bases and J shed 4 bases, with 12 bases lying between them. The DNA for the CDR3 is TGTGCCAGCAGCCCTCCAACGGGCACTGAAGCTTTCTTT. Its protein is CASSPPTGTEAFF.

The chain couples TRBV6-1 to TRBJ1-5; D is unclear. Germline CDR1 and CDR2: MNHNS and SASEGT. With 4 bases removed from V and 2 bases from J, the gap between germline ends came to 12 bases. This CDR3 region has 15 residues. The CDR3 DNA reads as TGTGCCAGCAGTGTTCCATTTGCGGGCAATCAGCCCCAGCATTTT. Protein: CASSVPFAGNQPQHF.

This rearrangement joins TRBV9 to TRBJ2-3, with TRBD1 matching 10 bases. CDR1 and CDR2 (germline): SGDLS, YYNGEE. This CDR3 comprises 14 residues. V was pared by 3 bases and J by 7 bases, with 5 bases of the junction left unmatched. CDR3 DNA: TGTGCCAGCAGCGCCCGGGACAGGGGTTATACGCAGTATTTT. It yields the protein CASSARDRGYTQYF.

This sequence joins TRBV4-1 and TRBJ2-7, with D possibly TRBD2 on 6 matching bases. The germline V gene has CDR1 MGHRA and CDR2 YSYEKL. V was pared by 2 bases and J by 3 bases, with 11 bases between. The CDR3 has 14 residues. CDR3 sequence: CASSQRGDFYEQYF. As DNA, the CDR3 is TGCGCCAGCAGCCAAAGAGGGGACTTCTACGAGCAGTACTTC.

The chain recombines TRBV6-5 with TRBJ2-7; D uncertain. With 0 bases removed from V and 6 bases from J, the gap between germline ends came to 9 bases. The CDR3 is 13 residues long. CDR1 is MNHEY and CDR2 is SVGAGI in the germline V gene. CDR3 in DNA: TGTGCCAGCAGTTACTCTCCTGTGAGCGAGCAGTACTTC. Translating it yields CASSYSPVSEQYF.

This clone occurred once. V and J are TRBV10-3 and TRBJ2-1; 12 nucleotides align to TRBD2. The CDR3 length is 15 residues. Germline CDR1 and CDR2: ENHRY and SYGVKD. The junction had 7 bases not matched to a gene; V was cut back by 4 bases and J by 9 bases. The DNA of the CDR3 is TGTGCCATCAGTGTTGATCCGGGACTAGCGGGTGAGCAGTTCTTC. It specifies CAISVDPGLAGEQFF.

The chain combines TRBV7-9 with TRBJ2-5, with D possibly matching TRBD1 (6 bases). From germline, CDR1 is SEHNR and CDR2 FQNEAQ (reference sequence). V shed 5 bases and J shed 5 bases, with 21 bases lying between them. The CDR3 has 16 residues. The CDR3 spells CASSPTPGQPRETQYF. CDR3 sequence (DNA): TGTGCCAGCAGCCCCACCCCCGGACAGCCTAGGGAGACCCAGTACTTC.

The V call is TRBV28, the J call TRBJ2-7, with 7 nucleotides matching TRBD1. After removal of 5 bases from V and 4 bases from J, the junction contained 5 bases not matched to a gene. The CDR3 has 13 residues. Germline CDR1 reads MDHEN; CDR2 reads SYDVKM. The CDR3 here is CASSDREVYEQYF. The CDR3 coding sequence is TGTGCCAGCAGTGACAGGGAAGTTTACGAGCAGTACTTC. Full variable domain (missing parts from reference TRBV28 and TRBJ2-7): DVKVTQSSRYLVKRTGEKVFLECVQDMDHENMFWYRQDPGLGLRLIYFSYDVKMKEKGDIPEGYSVSREKKERFSLILESASTNQTSMYLCASSDREVYEQYFGPGTRLTVT.

The chain couples TRBV2 to TRBJ1-2, with 7 bases that match TRBD1. This CDR3 contains 14 residues. CDR1 SNHLY and CDR2 FYNNEI come from the germline V gene. V trimming: 4 bases; J trimming: 2 bases; junction bases outside the gene matches: 4. CDR3 loop: CASSVSRGNYGYTF. CDR3 in DNA: TGTGCCAGCAGTGTGAGCAGGGGGAACTATGGCTACACCTTC.

The rearrangement links TRBV19 to TRBJ2-1, with D maybe TRBD2 (5 bases). Between the trimmed V and J ends, which lost 3 bases and 3 bases, there was a span of 9 bases. Germline CDR1 LNHDA, CDR2 SQIVND (reference sequence). The CDR3 is 14 amino acids. The CDR3 sequence: CASSISGIYNEQFF. The CDR3 bases are TGTGCCAGTAGTATTTCCGGGATCTACAATGAGCAGTTCTTC.

The chain recombines TRBV5-8 with TRBJ2-1; 10 bases agree with TRBD2. The CDR3 is made up of 14 amino acids. Germline V gene data show CDR1 as SGHTS and CDR2 as YDEGEE. The V gene end was trimmed by 2 bases and the J gene end by 6 bases; junction bases not matched to a gene: 2. The CDR3 region is CASSFLAGGNEQFF. CDR3 bases: TGTGCCAGCAGCTTCTTAGCGGGGGGCAATGAGCAGTTCTTC.

This chain uses TRBV6-1 with TRBJ1-1; possible D gene TRBD1, 6 bases. CDR1 MNHNS and CDR2 SASEGT come from the germline V gene. The length of the CDR3 is 12 residues. Trimming pared 1 base from V and 7 bases from J, leaving 7 bases between. The CDR3 loop reads CASSEGGGEAFF. The CDR3 DNA is TGTGCCAGCAGTGAAGGAGGGGGTGAAGCTTTCTTT.

The rearrangement links TRBV30 to TRBJ2-7; possibly TRBD2 for D (5 bases). With 2 bases removed from V and 1 base from J, the gap between germline ends came to 6 bases. The germline CDR1 and CDR2 sequences are GTSNPN and SVGIG (reference sequence). CDR3 length: 12 amino acids. For the CDR3, the DNA is TGTGCCTGGAGTCGGGGATCCTACGAGCAGTACTTC. Protein: CAWSRGSYEQYF.

The chain carries TRBV4-1 and TRBJ2-1; 10 bases map to TRBD2. CDR1 MGHRA and CDR2 YSYEKL come from the germline V gene. This CDR3 has 20 amino acids. After removal of 1 base from V and 7 bases from J, the junction contained 19 bases not matched to a gene. This CDR3 reads CASSQGGLKSLAGVGNEQFF. The CDR3 DNA follows: TGCGCCAGCAGCCAAGGGGGGCTGAAATCCCTAGCGGGAGTGGGGAATGAGCAGTTCTTC.

The chain recombines TRBV7-5 with TRBJ1-5; TRBD1, as called in the table, went unchecked against the DNA. TRBV7-5 is given as a pseudogene. The CDR3 loop spans 17 amino acids. As DNA, the CDR3 is TGTGCCAGAAGCCGTGTTGGCAGGGGGCTACGAGGTCAGCCCCAGCATTTT. Its protein product is CARSRVGRGLRGQPQHF.

The chain recombines TRBV7-2 with TRBJ2-7, with TRBD2 matching over 11 bases. This CDR3 has 17 residues. With 5 bases clipped from V and 0 bases from J, the junction kept 9 bases outside the gene matches. Germline V gene sequence: CDR1 SGHTA, CDR2 FQGNSA. CDR3 loop: CASSTRPGTSGSYEQYF. In DNA, the CDR3 is TGTGCCAGCAGCACCCGGCCCGGGACTAGCGGCTCCTACGAGCAGTACTTC.

This chain uses TRBV11-2 with TRBJ2-7, with 9 bases identical to TRBD2. The germline V gene has CDR1 SGHAT and CDR2 FQNNGV. V lost 6 bases and J lost 2; bases outside the gene matches: 2. This CDR3 has 13 residues. Written as DNA, the CDR3 is TGTGCCAGCAGAGGCGGGGGGGCCTACGAGCAGTACTTC. Amino acid sequence: CASRGGGAYEQYF.

V usage is TRBV11-2 and J usage is TRBJ2-1, with a weak D call TRBD1 (6 bases). The CDR3 extends over 14 amino acids. Trimming pared 5 bases from V and 12 bases from J, leaving 20 bases between. CDR1 SGHAT and CDR2 FQNNGV come from the germline V gene. The CDR3 nucleotides are TGTGCCAGCAGCATCCGGGACACTTCTTTGGGGCAGTTCTTC. Protein: CASSIRDTSLGQFF.

The CDR3 DNA follows: TGTGCCAGCAGCTTAGGTTATAGTTGGGGGAGGTCCTACAATGAGCAGTTCTTC. It specifies CASSLGYSWGRSYNEQFF. This rearrangement joins TRBV7-9 to TRBJ2-1, with TRBD2 as a possible D gene (6 bases). The CDR3 is 18 residues long. The V end lost 1 base, the J end lost 1 base, and 17 bases lay between the germline ends. Germline CDR1 SEHNR, CDR2 FQNEAQ (reference sequence).

This chain connects TRBV19 to TRBJ2-6; TRBD1 matches 9 bases. From germline, CDR1 is LNHDA and CDR2 SQIVND (reference sequence). The CDR3 extends over 19 amino acids. The trim removed 4 bases at V and 1 base at J, leaving 11 bases unmatched. In DNA form, the CDR3 reads TGTGCCAGTAGTAACATCCGGGACAGGGTTTCTTCTGGGGCCAACGTCCTGACTTTC. It yields the protein CASSNIRDRVSSGANVLTF.

The chain employs TRBV10-3 and TRBJ2-7; 14 positions match TRBD2. This CDR3 has 16 amino acids. CDR1 and CDR2 from the germline V gene are ENHRY and SYGVKD. V was pared by 7 bases and J by 6 bases, with 11 bases of the junction left unmatched. The CDR3 bases are TGTGCCATCACCAGCGGGACTAGCGGGGGAACCCGCGAGCAGTACTTC. As protein: CAITSGTSGGTREQYF.

This chain links TRBV29-1 with TRBJ1-1, with D hard to call. Germline-derived CDR1 and CDR2 are SQVTM and ANQGSEA. This CDR3 region has 12 residues. The V end lost 8 bases, the J end lost 7 bases, and 17 bases lay between the germline ends. CDR3 protein: CSPILWGGEAFF. The DNA for the CDR3 is TGCAGCCCCATTCTATGGGGAGGTGAAGCTTTCTTT.

This chain connects TRBV19 to TRBJ1-5; D call uncertain. The V gene lost 3 bases and the J gene lost 3 bases, with 15 bases spanning the gap. The CDR3 length is 16 residues. CDR1 is LNHDA, CDR2 SQIVND, per germline (reference sequence). In DNA, the CDR3 is TGTGCCAGTAGTATTAAAGCCGTAATATCCAATCAGCCCCAGCATTTT. As protein: CASSIKAVISNQPQHF.

This rearrangement joins TRBV19 to TRBJ2-3; maybe TRBD2 (6 bases). V was shortened by 2 bases and J by 3 bases, with 12 bases between the two germline ends. The CDR3 covers 15 residues. Germline assignment: CDR1 LNHDA and CDR2 SQIVND (reference sequence). CDR3 DNA: TGTGCCAGTAGTATACCGGGGGTAGGAACAGATACGCAGTATTTT. Protein product: CASSIPGVGTDTQYF.